This passage covers 10 T cell receptor beta chains from one sample sequenced in a study of CXCR3-negative and CXCR3-positive naive CD8 T cells. 5' RACE with UMI labels generated the TRB cDNA libraries. Each CDR3 protein gets one entry in TCRdb, which reprocessed the 5' RACE reads and gives no DNA. The sample includes under 50,000 distinct CDR3 sequences. Sample: naive CXCR3- CD8+ T cells from blood. Specified subset: CD45RO-CCR7+CD27+CD95- naive CD8+ T cells lacking CXCR3 (TNR3-). All receptors come from a human donor in good health. Some clones in this sample may be carry-over from other donors' samples.

This sequence joins TRBV6-2 or TRBV6-3 and TRBJ2-3; without DNA, the TCRdb call of TRBD2 cannot be checked. CDR3 length: 17 residues. The germline V gene encodes CDR1 MNHEY and CDR2 SVGEGT. The CDR3 loop is CASSFLSVAGWADTQYF.

The chain couples TRBV28 to TRBJ2-2; absent DNA, TCRdb's TRBD1 call cannot be checked. Germline V lookup: CDR1 MDHEN, CDR2 SYDVKM. This CDR3 has 14 residues. This chain's CDR3 is CASSPGTVTGELFF.

The J gene is TRBJ2-7, the V gene TRBV28. The germline V gene encodes CDR1 MDHEN and CDR2 SYDVKM. The CDR3 spans 13 residues. The CDR3 sequence: CASSFLNSYEQYF. The full variable domain, completed using reference TRBV28 and TRBJ2-7, is DVKVTQSSRYLVKRTGEKVFLECVQDMDHENMFWYRQDPGLGLRLIYFSYDVKMKEKGDIPEGYSVSREKKERFSLILESASTNQTSMYLCASSFLNSYEQYFGPGTRLTVT.

The V gene is TRBV5-1, the J gene TRBJ2-1; absent DNA, TCRdb's TRBD2 call cannot be checked. Germline CDR1 reads SGHRS; CDR2 reads YFSETQ. The CDR3 consists of 16 residues. CDR3 sequence reads: CASSFGGRPQVDEQFF.

The J gene is TRBJ2-2, the V gene TRBV29-1. This CDR3 has 13 amino acids. Germline lookup yields CDR1 SQVTM and CDR2 ANQGSEA. The CDR3 loop is CSVEGPNTGELFF.

The chain joins TRBV11-3 to TRBJ2-1; TCRdb's D call, TRBD2, is unchecked because there is no DNA. The CDR3 extends over 16 amino acids. The V gene's germline CDR1 is SGHNT and CDR2 YENEEA. The CDR3 spells CASSSLSGGARDEQFF.

This chain uses TRBV7-2 with TRBJ2-7. The length of the CDR3 is 16 residues. CDR1 SGHTA and CDR2 FQGNSA come from the germline V gene. CDR3: CASSLYGESRTYEQYF. Looking up the rest from reference TRBV7-2 and TRBJ2-7 gives the full variable domain: GAGVSQSPSNKVTEKGKDVELRCDPISGHTALYWYRQSLGQGLEFLIYFQGNSAPDKSGLPSDRFSAERTGGSVSTLTIQRTQQEDSAVYLCASSLYGESRTYEQYFGPGTRLTVT.

V is TRBV19 and J is TRBJ2-6; the D call of TRBD1 rests on TCRdb alone, since no DNA is present to check it. Germline CDR1 is LNHDA and CDR2 is SQIVND (reference sequence). This CDR3 has 15 amino acids. This chain's CDR3 is CASSNGPAGANVLTF.

This chain uses TRBV19 with TRBJ2-1. CDR1 and CDR2 (germline): LNHDA, SQIVND (reference sequence). CDR3 length: 15 residues. CDR3 protein: CASSVLAGRSNEQFF.

This chain uses TRBV29-1 with TRBJ2-3; TCRdb reports TRBD1, a call that lacks DNA to check it against. From germline, CDR1 is SQVTM and CDR2 ANQGSEA. There are 14 residues in the CDR3. CDR3 amino acids: CSVDGTGGADTQYF.